Listed here are 31 T cell receptor beta chains from one sample, sequenced in a study of cytomegalovirus exposure and HLA in healthy donors. Use of 60 Vbeta and 13 Jbeta primers characterized the PCR. Assay: immunoSEQ multiplex PCR; the TCRdb copy retains only in-frame clones and omits some. The repertoire holds about 150,000 clones, with 68% as singletons. Sequencing input: PBMCs. These receptors were taken from a man in his 60s in good health and CMV-seronegative.

The chain combines TRBV5-1 with TRBJ1-1; 7 bases match TRBD1. The CDR3 sequence is 14 residues long. Trimming cost V 3 bases and J 5 bases; bases outside gene matches: 7. In germline, CDR1 is SGHRS, CDR2 YFSETQ. CDR3 nucleotides: TGCGCCAGCAGCTCAGAGACAGGGAGGACTGAAGCTTTCTTT. Its translation is CASSSETGRTEAFF.

CDR3 region: CASKPGTGGGELFF. The CDR3 coding sequence is TGTGCCAGCAAACCCGGGACAGGGGGCGGGGAGCTGTTTTTT. The gene calls are TRBV6-1 and TRBJ2-2, with 11 positions matching TRBD1. The CDR3 length is 14 residues. Unmatched junction bases numbered 5, after V lost 7 bases and J lost 7 bases. The V gene's germline CDR1 is MNHNS and CDR2 SASEGT.

The CDR3 nucleotides read TGTGCCAGCTCACCAACGGGATTGAACACTGAAGCTTTCTTT. Translating gives CASSPTGLNTEAFF. The chain links TRBV18 to TRBJ1-1; D remains unclear. CDR1 is KGHSH and CDR2 is LQKENI in the germline V gene. Trimming took 2 bases from V and 0 from J, leaving 7 bases between them. This CDR3 has 14 amino acids.

This clone has more than one count but fewer than ten. This specimen includes other DNA sequences encoding the same CDR3. The rearrangement links TRBV6-1 to TRBJ1-5; 7 bases line up with TRBD1. In germline, CDR1 is MNHNS, CDR2 SASEGT. V lost 0 bases, J lost 4 bases, and 3 bases stayed unmatched. This CDR3 has 15 residues. CDR3 bases: TGTGCCAGCAGTGAAGCGGGACAGCAAAATCAGCCCCAGCATTTT. Its protein is CASSEAGQQNQPQHF.

This chain connects TRBV30 to TRBJ2-5, with 12 bases fitting TRBD2. This CDR3 has 17 residues. The ends lost 0 bases at V and 3 bases at J; junction bases unmatched: 8. Germline values: CDR1 GTSNPN, CDR2 SVGIG (reference sequence). In nucleotides, the CDR3 is TGTGCCTGGAGTGTCCGTCGGACTAGCGGGACCGAAGAGACCCAGTACTTC. Protein product: CAWSVRRTSGTEETQYF.

V and J are TRBV28 and TRBJ2-2, with 7 positions matching TRBD2. CDR1 MDHEN and CDR2 SYDVKM come from the germline V gene. This CDR3 has 13 amino acids. V was pared by 7 bases and J by 2 bases, with 1 base of the junction left unmatched. The CDR3: CASMGLNTGELFF. CDR3 DNA: TGTGCCAGCATGGGACTAAACACCGGGGAGCTGTTTTTT.

V is TRBV5-4 and J is TRBJ1-1; maybe TRBD1 (5 bases). The germline V gene encodes CDR1 SGHNT and CDR2 YYREEE (reference sequence). This CDR3 comprises 15 residues. Deletions cut 0 bases from V and 4 bases from J, with 13 bases between. In nucleotides, the CDR3 is TGTGCCAGCAGCTTGGAGCCAGGGCCAAGCACTGAAGCTTTCTTT. Translated, it gives CASSLEPGPSTEAFF.

This chain uses TRBV27 with TRBJ1-1, with TRBD1 matching 7 bases. The V gene end was trimmed by 6 bases and the J gene end by 0 bases; junction bases not matched to a gene: 10. CDR1 is MNHEY, CDR2 SMNVEV, per germline (reference sequence). The CDR3 extends over 16 amino acids. CDR3: CASRPRQGVMNTEAFF. CDR3 nucleotide sequence: TGTGCCAGCAGACCTCGACAGGGCGTAATGAACACTGAAGCTTTCTTT.

In this sample, this clone turned up a few times. The chain uses TRBV19 and TRBJ2-2; possible D gene TRBD1, 6 bases. The CDR3 runs 15 residues. Germline CDR1 LNHDA, CDR2 SQIVND (reference sequence). With 3 bases removed from V and 0 bases from J, the gap between germline ends came to 8 bases. The CDR3 nucleotides are TGTGCCAGTAGTATTGGGACAACGAACACCGGGGAGCTGTTTTTT. Residues: CASSIGTTNTGELFF.

This clone was detected only a few times. The chain couples TRBV5-4 to TRBJ1-2; 8 nucleotides align to TRBD1. The CDR3 is 14 residues long. In germline, CDR1 is SGHNT, CDR2 YYREEE (reference sequence). Losses at the gene ends were 4 bases for V and 7 bases for J; bases not matched to a gene: 9. The CDR3 is CASSPGQGVAGYTF. CDR3 nucleotides: TGTGCCAGCAGCCCCGGACAGGGAGTAGCTGGCTACACCTTC. Together with reference TRBV5-4 and TRBJ1-2, the CDR3 gives the full variable domain: ETGVTQSPTHLIKTRGQQVTLRCSSQSGHNTVSWYQQALGQGPQFIFQYYREEENGRGNFPPRFSGLQFPNYSSELNVNALELDDSALYLCASSPGQGVAGYTFGSGTRLTVV.

In its sample, this clone was seen a few times. This chain connects TRBV6-1 to TRBJ2-1; a weak D match, TRBD1 (6 bases). Germline-derived CDR1 and CDR2 are MNHNS and SASEGT. The CDR3 runs to 14 residues. The V end was cut by 6 bases, the J end by 3 bases, with 12 bases between. The CDR3 nucleotides read TGTGCCAGCAGCCTTACAGGGATCTACAATGAGCAGTTCTTC. Protein product: CASSLTGIYNEQFF.

This chain links TRBV14 with TRBJ1-1; D not resolved. From germline, CDR1 is SGHDN and CDR2 FVKESK. Between the trimmed V and J ends, which lost 0 bases and 0 bases, there was a span of 2 bases. The CDR3 length is 13 residues. The CDR3 nucleotides read TGTGCCAGCAGCCAAGACTTGAACACTGAAGCTTTCTTT. The encoded protein is CASSQDLNTEAFF. Based on the CDR3 plus reference TRBV14 and TRBJ1-1, the full variable domain is EAGVTQFPSHSVIEKGQTVTLRCDPISGHDNLYWYRRVMGKEIKFLLHFVKESKQDESGMPNNRFLAERTGGTYSTLKVQPAELEDSGVYFCASSQDLNTEAFFGQGTRLTVV.

V is TRBV6-6 and J is TRBJ2-7; D not resolved. The CDR3 extends over 16 amino acids. Trimming removed 5 bases from V and 4 bases from J, with 21 bases in between. Germline V gene lookup returns CDR1 MNHNY and CDR2 SVGAGI (reference sequence). The CDR3 loop is CASSTASPRTQYEQYF. DNA of the CDR3: TGTGCCAGCAGTACCGCCTCACCTAGAACCCAGTACGAGCAGTACTTC.

The chain has TRBV18 and TRBJ1-5; 10 bases line up with TRBD1. The CDR3 spans 17 residues. The V gene end was trimmed by 4 bases and the J gene end by 1 base; junction bases not matched to a gene: 7. The germline CDR1 and CDR2 sequences are KGHSH and LQKENI. The CDR3 reads CASSRTGTGASNQPQHF. The CDR3 nucleotides are TGTGCCAGCTCACGGACGGGGACAGGGGCAAGCAATCAGCCCCAGCATTTT. Full variable domain (outside the CDR3, taken from reference TRBV18 and TRBJ1-5): NAGVMQNPRHLVRRRGQEARLRCSPMKGHSHVYWYRQLPEEGLKFMVYLQKENIIDESGMPKERFSAEFPKEGPSILRIQQVVRGDSAAYFCASSRTGTGASNQPQHFGDGTRLSIL.

This CDR3 is CASSPRVVAQETQYF. The CDR3, as DNA: TGCGCCAGCAGCCCCCGGGTAGTCGCCCAAGAGACCCAGTACTTC. This rearrangement joins TRBV4-1 to TRBJ2-5, with unresolved D. V was pared by 4 bases and J by 1 base, with 13 bases between. This CDR3 is built from 15 residues. In germline, CDR1 is MGHRA, CDR2 YSYEKL.

The V gene is TRBV6-5, the J gene TRBJ2-7, with 7 positions matching TRBD1. The CDR3 length is 13 residues. Per germline, CDR1 MNHEY and CDR2 SVGAGI. J gave up 6 bases and V 10 bases, and 12 bases lay outside the gene matches. The CDR3 reads CATMTGNRFEQYF. For the CDR3, the DNA is TGTGCCACCATGACAGGGAATAGGTTCGAGCAGTACTTC.

The chain couples TRBV9 to TRBJ1-1, with D perhaps matching TRBD1 (5 bases). From germline, CDR1 is SGDLS and CDR2 YYNGEE. Trimming took 6 bases from V and 1 from J, leaving 19 bases between them. The CDR3 runs to 16 residues. The CDR3 spells CASTIPEGTENTEAFF. The CDR3 DNA reads as TGTGCCAGCACCATTCCGGAGGGGACTGAGAACACTGAAGCTTTCTTT. Combining the CDR3 with reference TRBV9 and TRBJ1-1 gives the whole variable domain DSGVTQTPKHLITATGQRVTLRCSPRSGDLSVYWYQQSLDQGLQFLIQYYNGEERAKGNILERFSAQQFPDLHSELNLSSLELGDSALYFCASTIPEGTENTEAFFGQGTRLTVV.

The genes are TRBV12-2 and TRBJ2-7; TRBD1, the table's D call, lacks a check against the DNA. TRBV12-2 counts as a pseudogene. CDR3 length: 14 residues. CDR3 nucleotides: TGTGCAAGTCGCCCGGGGACAGGGGGCCACGAGCAGTACTTC. As protein: CASRPGTGGHEQYF.

The chain carries TRBV5-1 and TRBJ1-4, with D possibly matching TRBD1 (5 bases). The CDR3 extends over 14 amino acids. Germline V gives CDR1 SGHRS, CDR2 YFSETQ. V was clipped by 0 bases and J by 4 bases, with 7 bases between them. This CDR3 is CASSLGQSNEKLFF. In DNA, the CDR3 is TGCGCCAGCAGCTTGGGACAGAGTAATGAAAAACTGTTTTTT.

This sequence joins TRBV29-1 and TRBJ2-1; a weak D match, TRBD2 (6 bases). V was pared by 6 bases and J by 2 bases, with 14 bases between. Germline-derived CDR1 and CDR2 are SQVTM and ANQGSEA. The length of the CDR3 is 14 residues. CDR3 protein: CSVRGPPTYNEQFF. The DNA of the CDR3 is TGCAGCGTGCGGGGCCCTCCGACCTACAATGAGCAGTTCTTC.

This clone has only a few counts. V and J are TRBV27 and TRBJ1-2; D is unresolved. The CDR3 covers 14 residues. The germline gives CDR1 MNHEY, CDR2 SMNVEV (reference sequence). CDR3 in DNA: TGTGGGAGGGCCGGCTCCTATTCTAGCTATGGCTACACCTTC. Protein product: CGRAGSYSSYGYTF.

The V and J genes are TRBV9 and TRBJ2-5, with D possibly matching TRBD2 (6 bases). This CDR3 comprises 14 residues. With 6 bases removed from V and 3 bases from J, the gap between germline ends came to 15 bases. Germline V gene sequence: CDR1 SGDLS, CDR2 YYNGEE. The CDR3 protein is CASTNHGGKETQYF. The CDR3 region has the DNA TGTGCCAGCACCAACCATGGCGGGAAAGAGACCCAGTACTTC.

The V call is TRBV11-3, the J call TRBJ2-5; D might be TRBD2 (5 bases). CDR3 size: 15 residues. Germline V gene lookup returns CDR1 SGHNT and CDR2 YENEEA. V gave up 1 base and J gave up 5 bases, with 14 bases separating them. The CDR3 bases are TGTGCCAGCAGCTTAGGGACTGACACTCGGGAGACCCAGTACTTC. Translation gives CASSLGTDTRETQYF.

The V call is TRBV5-5, the J call TRBJ2-3; 12 bases match TRBD1. After removal of 0 bases from V and 1 base from J, the junction contained 3 bases not matched to a gene. CDR1 SGHKS and CDR2 YYEKEE come from the germline V gene (reference sequence). This CDR3 is 17 amino acids long. The DNA of the CDR3 is TGTGCCAGCAGCTTGGTGGGACAGGGGGCTGGCACAGATACGCAGTATTTT. This translates into CASSLVGQGAGTDTQYF. Filled out from reference TRBV5-5 and TRBJ2-3, the complete variable domain reads DAGVTQSPTHLIKTRGQQVTLRCSPISGHKSVSWYQQVLGQGPQFIFQYYEKEERGRGNFPDRFSARQFPNYSSELNVNALLLGDSALYLCASSLVGQGAGTDTQYFGPGTRLTVL.

The rearrangement joins TRBV7-3 to TRBJ2-3; TRBD1 agrees at 8 bases. This CDR3 has 15 residues. The V and J ends lost 8 bases and 3 bases, in that order; junction bases with no gene match: 10. Germline CDR1 and CDR2: SGHTA and FQGTGA. Here the CDR3 reads CASGGDRTGTDTQYF. DNA for the CDR3: TGTGCCAGCGGTGGGGACCGGACAGGGACAGATACGCAGTATTTT.

J is TRBJ1-1 and V is TRBV7-9; a weak D match, TRBD1 (5 bases). The V end was cut by 5 bases, the J end by 10 bases, with 14 bases between. The CDR3 consists of 12 residues. From germline, CDR1 is SEHNR and CDR2 FQNEAQ (reference sequence). For the CDR3, the DNA is TGTGCCAGCAGCCAGGGCGGGGGAGGAGCTTTCTTT. It encodes CASSQGGGGAFF.

The gene calls are TRBV5-4 and TRBJ1-6; D may be TRBD1 (5 bases). Germline values: CDR1 SGHNT, CDR2 YYREEE (reference sequence). Trimming removed 0 bases at V and 9 bases at J, with 13 bases between. This CDR3 is built from 15 residues. The CDR3 bases are TGTGCCAGCAGCTTGGGGGATGGGGGGGTTTCACCCCTCCACTTT. Translated, it gives CASSLGDGGVSPLHF.

In this sample, this clone turned up once. The CDR3 spells CASSVVHRGTEAFF. CDR3 nucleotide sequence: TGTGCCAGCAGCGTAGTACATAGGGGAACTGAAGCTTTCTTT. The rearrangement joins TRBV9 to TRBJ1-1; D is perhaps TRBD1 (5 bases). Germline CDR1 SGDLS, CDR2 YYNGEE. The V end was cut by 0 bases, the J end by 5 bases, with 11 bases between. The CDR3 loop spans 14 amino acids.

This clone was picked up a small number of times. The rearrangement joins TRBV28 to TRBJ1-1; 8 nucleotides align to TRBD1. The J segment lost 4 bases and the V segment lost 0 bases, leaving 4 bases of the junction unmatched. Germline V gives CDR1 MDHEN, CDR2 SYDVKM. The CDR3 is made up of 15 amino acids. The CDR3 here is CASSLWQGAPTEAFF. In nucleotides, the CDR3 is TGTGCCAGCAGTTTATGGCAGGGGGCACCCACTGAAGCTTTCTTT.

As DNA, the CDR3 is TGTGCCAGCTCACCACCGGTCAGCCAAGAGACCCAGTACTTC. This encodes CASSPPVSQETQYF. The genes are TRBV18 and TRBJ2-5; D remains unclear. The CDR3 is made up of 14 amino acids. From germline, CDR1 is KGHSH and CDR2 LQKENI. The ends were cut back, 0 bases at V and 1 base at J, with 6 bases in the middle. Variable domain in full (rest from reference TRBV18 and TRBJ2-5): NAGVMQNPRHLVRRRGQEARLRCSPMKGHSHVYWYRQLPEEGLKFMVYLQKENIIDESGMPKERFSAEFPKEGPSILRIQQVVRGDSAAYFCASSPPVSQETQYFGPGTRLLVL.

This chain uses TRBV28 with TRBJ2-7; D remains ambiguous. CDR3 length: 12 amino acids. Trimming removed 5 bases from V and 1 base from J, with 6 bases in between. CDR1 MDHEN and CDR2 SYDVKM come from the germline V gene. CDR3 nucleotide sequence: TGTGCCAGCAGTCACATTTCCTACGAGCAGTACTTC. Protein sequence: CASSHISYEQYF.